The source of this TCR beta chain is a study of response to subunit inactivated influenza vaccine. CDR1 and CDR2 (germline): MGHDK, SYGVNS. With 4 bases clipped from V and 7 bases from J, the junction kept 3 bases outside the gene matches. CDR3 length equals 12 residues. This clonotype was recorded at least ten times. TCRdb ran MiXCR on the RT-PCR reads and lists one entry per CDR3 protein. Of over 400,000 distinct CDR3 sequences listed, 9.5% to 13% are singletons. This TCR came from a man aged 50 to 59 who received an inactivated influenza vaccine. The rearrangement joins TRBV25-1 to TRBJ2-7; 8 bases fit TRBD1. The sample here was PBMCs from blood, taken around seven weeks after vaccination. CDR3 loop: CASSGTGREQYF. CDR3 DNA: TGTGCCAGCAGTGGGACAGGGAGGGAGCAGTACTTC.